These 11 T cell receptor beta chains were all obtained from the same sample, sequenced in a study of T cell responses to AZD1222 COVID-19 vaccine (TCRdb year 2021). The library was prepared using the immunoSEQ multiplex PCR assay. As stored in TCRdb, this immuneACCESS dataset retains in-frame rearrangements with V and J assigned. A fraction of the clones does not appear; measured against another copy, unresolved V genes explain less than half of the discrepancy, and the remainder lacks a known reason. The table for this sample lists 95,000 to 100,000 clones; roughly nine tenths of them were counted only once. The ten largest clonotypes hold 8% to 8.5% of the sample. The sample's time point label, in plain terms: about 28 days (+/-7) after the second vaccine dose. Source: peripheral blood, taken 28 days after the second AZD1222 dose. The receptor source for this set is an adult who received the AZD1222 COVID-19 vaccine.

V and J are TRBV30 and TRBJ1-1; 7 bases align to TRBD1. Trimming at V came to 1 base and at J to 4 bases, leaving 3 bases not matched to a gene. The CDR3 is 13 residues long. Germline values: CDR1 GTSNPN, CDR2 SVGIG (reference sequence). The CDR3 reads CAWSDRGGTEAFF. The DNA for the CDR3 is TGTGCCTGGAGTGACAGGGGAGGCACTGAAGCTTTCTTT.

V and J are TRBV6-5 and TRBJ1-5; no reliable D call. The CDR3 sequence is 14 residues long. Trimming left V 6 bases short and J 0 bases short, with 9 bases between. The V gene's germline CDR1 is MNHEY and CDR2 SVGAGI. Written as DNA, the CDR3 is TGTGCCAGCAGGGTCGCGGTTAGCAATCAGCCCCAGCATTTT. Translating it yields CASRVAVSNQPQHF.

The rearrangement links TRBV6-5 to TRBJ2-6; D remains ambiguous. CDR3 length equals 16 residues. Per germline, CDR1 MNHEY and CDR2 SVGAGI. V lost 0 bases and J 0 bases, leaving 6 bases between the germline ends. CDR3 sequence reads: CASSYSADSGANVLTF. Written as DNA, the CDR3 is TGTGCCAGCAGTTACTCAGCAGACTCTGGGGCCAACGTCCTGACTTTC.

J is TRBJ2-5 and V is TRBV3-1 (or the pseudogene TRBV3-2); the match to TRBD2 covers 7 bases. Per the germline V gene, CDR1 is LGHDT and CDR2 is YNNKEL (reference sequence). After removal of 1 base from V and 5 bases from J, the junction contained 7 bases not matched to a gene. The CDR3 has 15 amino acids. The CDR3 DNA sequence: TGTGCCAGCAGCCAAGGAGCGGGAAGGACGGAGACCCAGTACTTC. This gives the protein CASSQGAGRTETQYF.

The chain couples TRBV2 to TRBJ2-3, with a possible D match to TRBD1 (6 bases). The length of the CDR3 is 12 residues. Germline V gene lookup returns CDR1 SNHLY and CDR2 FYNNEI. Trimming shortened V by 4 bases and J by 6 bases, and 8 bases separated the two germline ends. The CDR3: CASSAQGDTQYF. CDR3 coding DNA: TGTGCCAGCAGTGCACAGGGTGATACGCAGTATTTT.

The chain recombines TRBV7-2 with TRBJ2-1, with 10 bases matching TRBD1. The length of the CDR3 is 13 residues. The trim removed 6 bases at V and 6 bases at J, leaving 2 bases unmatched. Germline-derived CDR1 and CDR2 are SGHTA and FQGNSA. For the CDR3, the DNA is TGTGCCAGCAGAAGGACAGGGGGCAATGAGCAGTTCTTC. This encodes CASRRTGGNEQFF.

This chain joins TRBV28 and TRBJ2-7; a weak D match, TRBD2 (5 bases). V was trimmed by 7 bases and J by 2 bases, leaving 12 bases between them. CDR1 and CDR2 from the germline V gene are MDHEN and SYDVKM. The CDR3 covers 13 residues. Written as DNA, the CDR3 is TGTGCCAGCAAGGTGGGAGTAGCCTACGAGCAGTACTTC. Protein sequence: CASKVGVAYEQYF.

This clone was recorded only once. This chain's CDR3 is CAISESGGWVNTEAFF. CDR3 bases: TGTGCCATCAGTGAGTCGGGGGGCTGGGTGAACACTGAAGCTTTCTTT. The chain employs TRBV10-3 and TRBJ1-1; possibly TRBD1 for D (6 bases). CDR1 and CDR2 (germline): ENHRY, SYGVKD. V lost 0 bases and J lost 0, with 11 bases in between. CDR3 length: 16 residues.

The chain joins TRBV5-5 to TRBJ2-7; no clear D. The CDR3 runs to 14 residues. Germline-derived CDR1 and CDR2 are SGHKS and YYEKEE (reference sequence). The V end lost 3 bases, the J end lost 2 bases, and 12 bases lay between the germline ends. The CDR3 loop is CASSWGGGPYEQYF. In nucleotides, the CDR3 is TGTGCCAGCAGCTGGGGTGGCGGACCCTACGAGCAGTACTTC.

The chain uses TRBV10-2 and TRBJ1-3; the D is unclear. Germline CDR1 is WSHSY and CDR2 is SAAADI. V was cut by 5 bases and J by 4 bases, with 9 bases left in between. This CDR3 is 13 amino acids long. The CDR3 coding sequence is TGCGCCAGCAGTCAAGTCAGCGGAAACACCATATATTTT. It yields the protein CASSQVSGNTIYF.

This clone was picked up one time. The chain recombines TRBV6-1 with TRBJ1-3; the D gene is possibly TRBD1 (5 bases). Germline V lookup: CDR1 MNHNS, CDR2 SASEGT. V lost 1 base and J 0 bases, leaving 19 bases between the germline ends. This CDR3 is 19 amino acids long. CDR3 residues: CASSEGSGPYSDSGNTIYF. The CDR3, as DNA: TGTGCCAGCAGTGAAGGCTCAGGGCCGTACTCCGACTCTGGAAACACCATATATTTT.